The 31 T cell receptor beta chains in this list originate from one sample, sequenced in a study of technical replicates of blood from a few donors (dated by TCRdb to about 2017). The library was produced with the immunoSEQ multiplex PCR assay. The immuneACCESS repertoire file appears here via TCRdb, limited to in-frame rearrangements. These files lack a portion of the clones; in checked studies, under half of the deficit traces to unresolved V genes, and the cause of the others is not known. The sample contains approximately 70,000 clones, just under 97% of them found a single time. 0.2% to 0.25% of the sample goes to the ten largest clones. Input material: T cells isolated from PBMCs. These receptors all stem from a human donor in good health.

The chain couples TRBV2 to TRBJ2-7; 7 bases are shared with TRBD1. V lost 1 base and J lost 7; bases outside the gene matches: 7. CDR3 length: 14 amino acids. In germline, CDR1 is SNHLY, CDR2 FYNNEI. The CDR3 DNA reads as TGTGCCAGCAGTGAAGGGTGGCAGGGGGAGGAGCAGTACTTC. It is translated as CASSEGWQGEEQYF. The whole variable domain, remainder taken from reference TRBV2 and TRBJ2-7, is EPEVTQTPSHQVTQMGQEVILRCVPISNHLYFYWYRQILGQKVEFLVSFYNNEISEKSEIFDDQFSVERPDGSNFTLKIRSTKLEDSAMYFCASSEGWQGEEQYFGPGTRLTVT.

The genes are TRBV27 and TRBJ1-2; no reliable D call. The CDR3 is 12 residues long. Germline lookup yields CDR1 MNHEY and CDR2 SMNVEV (reference sequence). The V gene lost 6 bases and the J gene lost 5 bases, with 10 bases spanning the gap. In DNA, the CDR3 is TGTGCCAGCAGCCCAAGCGGGTATGGCTACACCTTC. It is translated as CASSPSGYGYTF.

This clone is a singleton in its sample. The chain carries TRBV11-3 and TRBJ2-1, with 7 bases lining up with TRBD2. J gave up 3 bases and V 5 bases, and 10 bases lay outside the gene matches. The CDR3 runs to 16 residues. The germline CDR1 and CDR2 sequences are SGHNT and YENEEA. The CDR3 nucleotides read TGTGCCAGCAGCCGAAAAAAGCGGGGTCACTACAATGAGCAGTTCTTC. Translating it yields CASSRKKRGHYNEQFF.

The chain employs TRBV7-6 and TRBJ1-1, with TRBD1 identical over 9 bases. The V and J ends lost 1 base and 0 bases, in that order; junction bases with no gene match: 6. Germline V gene lookup returns CDR1 SGHVS and CDR2 FNYEAQ. The CDR3 extends over 17 amino acids. The CDR3 DNA reads TGTGCCAGCAGCTTAGGCCCGGGACAGGGTCTGAACACTGAAGCTTTCTTT. Translating it yields CASSLGPGQGLNTEAFF.

In its sample, this clone was seen a few times. The rearrangement uses TRBV7-8 and TRBJ2-7; 9 bases match TRBD2. This CDR3 comprises 14 residues. V lost 7 bases and J lost 5; bases outside the gene matches: 9. The germline V gene has CDR1 SGHVS and CDR2 FQNEAQ. CDR3 sequence (DNA): TGTGCCAGCACCCCGACTAGCGGACTAAACGAGCAGTACTTC. Translated: CASTPTSGLNEQYF.

The rearrangement uses TRBV29-1 and TRBJ1-4; 9 bases are shared with TRBD1. The trim removed 0 bases at V and 5 bases at J, leaving 4 bases unmatched. Germline values: CDR1 SQVTM, CDR2 ANQGSEA. The CDR3 loop spans 15 amino acids. The CDR3 DNA sequence: TGCAGCGTTGAAGACCGGACAGGGGACAATGAAAAACTGTTTTTT. It translates to CSVEDRTGDNEKLFF.

CDR3 protein: CASSLTRGRENTIYF. For the CDR3, the DNA is TGTGCCAGCAGCTTGACCAGGGGAAGAGAAAACACCATATATTTT. The chain is built from TRBV7-9 and TRBJ1-3; possibly TRBD1 for D (6 bases). V shed 3 bases and J shed 6 bases, with 15 bases lying between them. The CDR3 has 15 amino acids. Germline CDR1 and CDR2: SEHNR and FQNEAQ (reference sequence).

This sequence joins TRBV27 and TRBJ2-2, with 10 bases that match TRBD1. The V gene end was trimmed by 1 base and the J gene end by 4 bases; junction bases not matched to a gene: 9. The length of the CDR3 is 18 residues. The germline V gene has CDR1 MNHEY and CDR2 SMNVEV (reference sequence). This CDR3 reads CASSLYTPGQGSTGELFF. As DNA, the CDR3 is TGTGCCAGCAGTTTATATACACCGGGACAGGGGAGCACCGGGGAGCTGTTTTTT.

The CDR3: CASSLDHNRDRQSNYGYTF. CDR3 DNA sequence: TGTGCCAGCAGCTTAGACCATAACAGGGACCGACAATCTAACTATGGCTACACCTTC. This chain connects TRBV11-3 to TRBJ1-2; the D gene is possibly TRBD1 (6 bases). This CDR3 has 19 residues. Germline lookup yields CDR1 SGHNT and CDR2 YENEEA. With 0 bases removed from V and 0 bases from J, the gap between germline ends came to 20 bases. Full variable domain (remainder filled in from reference TRBV11-3 and TRBJ1-2): EAGVVQSPRYKIIEKKQPVAFWCNPISGHNTLYWYLQNLGQGPELLIRYENEEAVDDSQLPKDRFSAERLKGVDSTLKIQPAELGDSAVYLCASSLDHNRDRQSNYGYTFGSGTRLTVV.

This clone was observed once. The rearrangement links TRBV30 to TRBJ1-5, with 7 bases that match TRBD1. V shed 2 bases, J shed 4 bases, and the junction held 8 bases outside the gene matches. In germline, CDR1 is GTSNPN, CDR2 SVGIG (reference sequence). The length of the CDR3 is 15 residues. The CDR3 loop is CAWSMGAGGNQPQHF. As DNA, the CDR3 is TGTGCCTGGAGTATGGGGGCAGGGGGAAATCAGCCCCAGCATTTT.

In DNA, the CDR3 is TGTGCCATCAGTGAGCGCCTTCAAGGGGCGCCGGAGACCCAGTACTTC. It translates to CAISERLQGAPETQYF. The V gene is TRBV10-3, the J gene TRBJ2-5, with D perhaps matching TRBD1 (5 bases). The CDR3 has 16 amino acids. The germline CDR1 and CDR2 sequences are ENHRY and SYGVKD. Trimming removed 2 bases from V and 5 bases from J, with 18 bases in between.

This chain links TRBV19 with TRBJ1-2; possible D gene TRBD1, 5 bases. Trimming shortened V by 5 bases and J by 8 bases, and 18 bases separated the two germline ends. Germline V gene lookup returns CDR1 LNHDA and CDR2 SQIVND (reference sequence). The CDR3 extends over 14 amino acids. The CDR3 loop is CASSRQGAIRGYTF. The CDR3 nucleotides are TGTGCCAGTAGTCGGCAAGGGGCTATCCGCGGCTACACCTTC.

V gene TRBV6-5 combines with J gene TRBJ2-3, with TRBD1 matching 11 bases. Trimming removed 2 bases from V and 3 bases from J; junction bases left unmatched: 4. Germline CDR1 MNHEY, CDR2 SVGAGI. The CDR3 is 16 amino acids. For the CDR3, the DNA is TGTGCCAGCAGTTACGACGGGACAGGGGGTACAGATACGCAGTATTTT. It yields the protein CASSYDGTGGTDTQYF.

This clone was seen just once. The chain links TRBV7-6 to TRBJ2-2, with 7 bases lining up with TRBD1. Trimming removed 1 base from V and 2 bases from J; junction bases left unmatched: 10. The CDR3 length is 18 residues. Looked up from germline, CDR1 is SGHVS and CDR2 is FNYEAQ. CDR3 sequence: CASSLELSEGANTGELFF. The CDR3 nucleotides read TGTGCCAGCAGCTTAGAGTTGAGTGAGGGGGCTAACACCGGGGAGCTGTTTTTT.

V and J are TRBV19 and TRBJ1-1; TRBD1 matches at 8 bases. The CDR3 runs 13 residues. With V trimmed by 8 bases and J by 5 bases, 7 bases remained unmatched. The germline CDR1 and CDR2 sequences are LNHDA and SQIVND (reference sequence). DNA for the CDR3: TGTGCCAGTCAGGACAGGGTGAGGACTGAAGCTTTCTTT. Translating it yields CASQDRVRTEAFF.

The V call is TRBV4-1, the J call TRBJ1-5, with 9 bases fitting TRBD1. V trimming: 1 base; J trimming: 1 base; junction bases outside the gene matches: 2. Germline loops: CDR1 MGHRA, CDR2 YSYEKL. This CDR3 is 16 amino acids long. The DNA for the CDR3 is TGCGCCAGCAGCCAAGGACAGGGGGGGAGCAATCAGCCCCAGCATTTT. This gives the protein CASSQGQGGSNQPQHF.

The CDR3 DNA sequence: TGTGCCAGCAGTTTATTTCCCGGGAGGCCCTACACCTTC. It specifies CASSLFPGRPYTF. The chain joins TRBV28 to TRBJ1-2; D gene unclear. Trimming pared 1 base from V and 10 bases from J, leaving 13 bases between. The V gene's germline CDR1 is MDHEN and CDR2 SYDVKM. This CDR3 is built from 13 residues.

The genes are TRBV28 and TRBJ1-1; D is unclear. Germline V CDR1 and CDR2: MDHEN, SYDVKM. Trimming took 7 bases from V and 4 from J, leaving 13 bases between them. The CDR3 is 13 residues long. The CDR3 DNA reads as TGTGCCAGCAACATGTGGAGCTCCACTGAAGCTTTCTTT. The encoded protein is CASNMWSSTEAFF.

The J gene is TRBJ2-5, the V gene TRBV27; 7 bases line up with TRBD1. Germline CDR1 and CDR2: MNHEY and SMNVEV (reference sequence). The CDR3 totals 13 residues. After removal of 5 bases from V and 5 bases from J, the junction contained 5 bases not matched to a gene. CDR3 nucleotides: TGTGCCAGCAGTCTAGGGGGCTGGGAGACCCAGTACTTC. It codes for CASSLGGWETQYF.

The chain joins TRBV15 to TRBJ1-5; D not resolved. V was trimmed by 8 bases and J by 4 bases, leaving 9 bases between them. This CDR3 is built from 12 residues. Germline CDR1 LNHNV, CDR2 YYDKDF (reference sequence). The CDR3 DNA reads as TGTGCCACCTCGAGGGTGAATCAGCCCCAGCATTTT. This codes for CATSRVNQPQHF.

This clone was detected only once. The chain carries TRBV10-3 and TRBJ2-5; 8 nucleotides line up with TRBD2. Germline assignment: CDR1 ENHRY and CDR2 SYGVKD. Unmatched junction bases numbered 14, after V lost 0 bases and J lost 5 bases. The CDR3 runs to 18 residues. The CDR3 reads CAISESKFQRGIIETQYF. The CDR3 DNA reads as TGTGCCATCAGTGAGTCGAAGTTCCAGCGGGGGATTATCGAGACCCAGTACTTC.

This chain joins TRBV6-6 and TRBJ1-1; 7 bases align to TRBD1. CDR3 length equals 16 residues. Germline V CDR1 and CDR2: MNHNY, SVGAGI (reference sequence). V shed 6 bases, J shed 3 bases, and the junction held 13 bases outside the gene matches. Written as DNA, the CDR3 is TGTGCCAGCAGCGGAATAAAACAGGGGAAGGACACTGAAGCTTTCTTT. The encoded protein is CASSGIKQGKDTEAFF.

The rearrangement links TRBV5-4 to TRBJ1-3, with 7 bases aligning to TRBD1. V shed 3 bases, J shed 2 bases, and the junction held 2 bases outside the gene matches. The germline gives CDR1 SGHNT, CDR2 YYREEE (reference sequence). The CDR3 covers 14 residues. CDR3 in amino acids: CASSSRGTGNTIYF. As DNA, the CDR3 is TGTGCCAGCAGCTCCAGGGGGACTGGAAACACCATATATTTT.

This chain connects TRBV28 to TRBJ2-7, with D possibly being TRBD2 (5 bases). This CDR3 contains 15 residues. The V end was cut by 4 bases, the J end by 5 bases, with 18 bases between. CDR1 is MDHEN, CDR2 SYDVKM, per germline. CDR3: CASSYEGMLSHEQYF. The CDR3 region has the DNA TGTGCCAGCAGTTATGAGGGAATGTTGTCTCACGAGCAGTACTTC.

The chain recombines TRBV27 with TRBJ2-7; TRBD2 is a possible D gene (6 bases). The CDR3 contains 15 residues. The V gene lost 5 bases and the J gene lost 2 bases, with 16 bases spanning the gap. Germline assignment: CDR1 MNHEY and CDR2 SMNVEV (reference sequence). In DNA form, the CDR3 reads TGTGCCAGCAGTCCTGCTGGGCGGGAAACCTACGAGCAGTACTTC. Translating it yields CASSPAGRETYEQYF.

V usage is TRBV5-1 and J usage is TRBJ2-7; TRBD2 is a possible D gene (6 bases). The CDR3 has 14 residues. V was pared by 4 bases and J by 5 bases, with 16 bases between. The germline V gene has CDR1 SGHRS and CDR2 YFSETQ. CDR3 nucleotide sequence: TGCGCCAGCAGCGAGTTCGGGAGTGGCAACGAGCAGTACTTC. This translates into CASSEFGSGNEQYF.

This clone was counted a single time. V gene TRBV6-5 combines with J gene TRBJ1-1, with D uncertain. CDR1 and CDR2 from the germline V gene are MNHEY and SVGAGI. The CDR3 loop spans 14 amino acids. The V and J ends lost 0 bases and 5 bases respectively, with 10 bases between them. The CDR3 DNA sequence: TGTGCCAGCAGTTACTCGGGCGATAGTACTGAAGCTTTCTTT. This translates into CASSYSGDSTEAFF.

This CDR3 reads CASSSRDTGGQPQHF. CDR3 nucleotide sequence: TGTGCCAGCAGTTCCCGGGACACGGGGGGACAGCCCCAGCATTTT. This chain uses TRBV27 with TRBJ1-5; a possible D gene is TRBD1 (6 bases). Germline lookup yields CDR1 MNHEY and CDR2 SMNVEV (reference sequence). With 4 bases removed from V and 7 bases from J, the gap between germline ends came to 17 bases. The CDR3 extends over 15 amino acids.

The chain couples TRBV6-1 to TRBJ1-2; D is uncertain. Germline V CDR1 and CDR2: MNHNS, SASEGT. The length of the CDR3 is 12 residues. The CDR3 DNA is TGTGCTTTTAAACGGAGCAACTATGGCTACACCTTC. Amino acids: CAFKRSNYGYTF.

J is TRBJ1-2 and V is TRBV11-3; tentative D call: TRBD1 (6 bases). Germline lookup yields CDR1 SGHNT and CDR2 YENEEA. The CDR3 has 14 amino acids. V gave up 5 bases and J gave up 4 bases, with 14 bases separating them. CDR3 amino acids: CASSPGTPIYGYTF. The CDR3 DNA follows: TGTGCCAGCAGCCCCGGGACACCTATCTATGGCTACACCTTC. Filled out from reference TRBV11-3 and TRBJ1-2, the complete variable domain reads EAGVVQSPRYKIIEKKQPVAFWCNPISGHNTLYWYLQNLGQGPELLIRYENEEAVDDSQLPKDRFSAERLKGVDSTLKIQPAELGDSAVYLCASSPGTPIYGYTFGSGTRLTVV.

The chain joins TRBV9 to TRBJ2-3, with D hard to call. Germline V lookup: CDR1 SGDLS, CDR2 YYNGEE. This CDR3 has 13 residues. V was pared by 4 bases and J by 1 base, with 7 bases between. CDR3 coding DNA: TGTGCCAGCAGCCTAAAACGCACAGATACGCAGTATTTT. Translating gives CASSLKRTDTQYF.